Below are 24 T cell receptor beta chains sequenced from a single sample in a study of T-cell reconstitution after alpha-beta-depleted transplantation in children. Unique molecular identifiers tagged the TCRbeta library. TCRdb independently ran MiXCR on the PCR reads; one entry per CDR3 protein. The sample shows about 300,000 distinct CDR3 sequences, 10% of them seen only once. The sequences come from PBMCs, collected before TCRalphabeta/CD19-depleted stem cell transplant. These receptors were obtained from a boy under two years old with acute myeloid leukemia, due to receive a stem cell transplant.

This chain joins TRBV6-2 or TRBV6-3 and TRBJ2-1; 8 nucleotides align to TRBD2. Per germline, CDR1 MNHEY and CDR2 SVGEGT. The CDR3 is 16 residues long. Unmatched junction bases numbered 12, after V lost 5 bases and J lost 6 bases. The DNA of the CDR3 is TGTGCCAGCAGTCGTACTCGAGGTAGCGGGATCAATGAGCAGTTCTTC. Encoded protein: CASSRTRGSGINEQFF.

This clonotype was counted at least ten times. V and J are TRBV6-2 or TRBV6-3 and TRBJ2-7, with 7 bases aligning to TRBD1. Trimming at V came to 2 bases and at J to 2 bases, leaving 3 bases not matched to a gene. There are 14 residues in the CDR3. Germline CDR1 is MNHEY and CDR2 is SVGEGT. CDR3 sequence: CASSYGQAAYEQYF. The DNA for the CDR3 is TGTGCCAGCAGTTACGGACAGGCCGCCTACGAGCAGTACTTC.

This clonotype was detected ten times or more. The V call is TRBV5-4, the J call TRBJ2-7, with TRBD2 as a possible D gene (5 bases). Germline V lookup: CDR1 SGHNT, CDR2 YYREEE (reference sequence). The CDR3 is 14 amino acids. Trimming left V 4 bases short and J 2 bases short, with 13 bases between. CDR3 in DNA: TGTGCCAGCAGCCCCGGACTGGGGACCTACGAGCAGTACTTC. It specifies CASSPGLGTYEQYF.

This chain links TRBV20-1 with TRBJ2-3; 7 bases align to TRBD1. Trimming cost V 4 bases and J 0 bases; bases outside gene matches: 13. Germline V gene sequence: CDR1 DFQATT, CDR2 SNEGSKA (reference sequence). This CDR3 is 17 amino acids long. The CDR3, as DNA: TGCAGTGCTACCTTGGGGACAGCGATACCTAGCACAGATACGCAGTATTTT. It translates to CSATLGTAIPSTDTQYF.

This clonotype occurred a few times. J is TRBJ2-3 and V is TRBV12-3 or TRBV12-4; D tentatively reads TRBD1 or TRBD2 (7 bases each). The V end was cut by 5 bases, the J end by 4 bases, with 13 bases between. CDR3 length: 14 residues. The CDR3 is CASSPGGEADTQYF. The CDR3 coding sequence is TGTGCCAGCAGTCCAGGGGGGGAGGCAGATACGCAGTATTTT.

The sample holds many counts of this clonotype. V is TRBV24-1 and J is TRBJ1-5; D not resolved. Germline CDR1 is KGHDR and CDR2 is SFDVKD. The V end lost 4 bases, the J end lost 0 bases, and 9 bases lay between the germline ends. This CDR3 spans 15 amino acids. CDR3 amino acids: CATSDPHTSNQPQHF. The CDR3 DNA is TGTGCCACCAGTGACCCACACACTAGCAATCAGCCCCAGCATTTT.

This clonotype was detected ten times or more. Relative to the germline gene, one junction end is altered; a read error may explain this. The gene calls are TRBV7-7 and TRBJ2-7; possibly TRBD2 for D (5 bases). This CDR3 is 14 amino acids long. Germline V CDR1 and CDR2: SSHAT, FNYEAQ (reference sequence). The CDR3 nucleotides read TGTGCTAGCAGCCCCCCGCTCGAGGGCTACGAGCAGTACTTC. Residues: CASSPPLEGYEQYF.

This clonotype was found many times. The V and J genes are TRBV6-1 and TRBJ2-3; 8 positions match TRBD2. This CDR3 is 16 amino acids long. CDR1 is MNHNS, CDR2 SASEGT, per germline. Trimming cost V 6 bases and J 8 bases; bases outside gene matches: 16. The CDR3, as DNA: TGTGCCAGCAGCAAAATAGCGGGGTCTACGGCAGGTACGCAGTATTTT. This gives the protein CASSKIAGSTAGTQYF.

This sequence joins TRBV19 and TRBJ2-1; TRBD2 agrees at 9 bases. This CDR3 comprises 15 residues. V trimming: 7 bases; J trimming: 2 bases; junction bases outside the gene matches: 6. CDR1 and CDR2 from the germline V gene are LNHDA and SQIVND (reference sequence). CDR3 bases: TGTGCCAGTACTCTAGCGGGGTTAGCCTACAATGAGCAGTTCTTC. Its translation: CASTLAGLAYNEQFF.

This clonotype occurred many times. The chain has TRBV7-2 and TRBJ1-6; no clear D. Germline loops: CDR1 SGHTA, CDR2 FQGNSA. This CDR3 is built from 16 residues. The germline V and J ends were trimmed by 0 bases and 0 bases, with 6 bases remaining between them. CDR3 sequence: CASSLAPGSYNSPLHF. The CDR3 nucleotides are TGTGCCAGCAGCTTAGCGCCAGGCTCCTATAATTCACCCCTCCACTTT.

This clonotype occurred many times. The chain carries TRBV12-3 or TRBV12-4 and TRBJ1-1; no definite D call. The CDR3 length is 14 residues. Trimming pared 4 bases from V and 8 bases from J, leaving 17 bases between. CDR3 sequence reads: CASSSPSGDLEAFF. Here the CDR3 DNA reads TGTGCCAGCAGTTCTCCCTCCGGCGACCTAGAAGCTTTCTTT.

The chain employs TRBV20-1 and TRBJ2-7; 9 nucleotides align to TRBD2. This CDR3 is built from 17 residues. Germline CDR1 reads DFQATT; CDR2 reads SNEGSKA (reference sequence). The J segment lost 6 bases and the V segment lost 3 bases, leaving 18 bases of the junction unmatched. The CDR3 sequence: CSARKPLWRGGRIEQYF. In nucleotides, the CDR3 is TGCAGTGCTAGGAAACCCCTCTGGCGGGGGGGCCGTATCGAGCAGTACTTC.

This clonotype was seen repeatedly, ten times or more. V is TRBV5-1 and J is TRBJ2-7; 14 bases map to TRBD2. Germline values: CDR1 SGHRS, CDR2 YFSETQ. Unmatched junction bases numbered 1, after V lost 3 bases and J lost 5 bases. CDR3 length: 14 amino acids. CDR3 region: CASSWGLAGDEQYF. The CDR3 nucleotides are TGCGCCAGCAGCTGGGGACTAGCGGGAGACGAGCAGTACTTC.

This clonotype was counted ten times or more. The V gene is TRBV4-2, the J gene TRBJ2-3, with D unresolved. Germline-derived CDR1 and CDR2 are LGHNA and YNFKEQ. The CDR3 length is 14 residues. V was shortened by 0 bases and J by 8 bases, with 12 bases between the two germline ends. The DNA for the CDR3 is TGTGCCAGCAGCCAAGAGACCGGCGCTTCTACGCAGTATTTT. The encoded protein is CASSQETGASTQYF.

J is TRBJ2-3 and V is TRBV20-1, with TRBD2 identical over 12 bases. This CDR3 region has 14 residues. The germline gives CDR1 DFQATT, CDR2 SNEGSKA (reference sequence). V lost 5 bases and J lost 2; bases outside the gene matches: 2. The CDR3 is CSASSGGVTDTQYF. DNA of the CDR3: TGCAGTGCTTCTAGCGGGGGGGTCACAGATACGCAGTATTTT.

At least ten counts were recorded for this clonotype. The CDR3: CASTEEGITDTQYF. In DNA form, the CDR3 reads TGTGCCAGCACCGAGGAGGGGATTACAGATACGCAGTATTTT. This chain uses TRBV13 with TRBJ2-3, with TRBD2 as a possible D gene (6 bases). The ends were cut back, 7 bases at V and 3 bases at J, with 14 bases in the middle. Germline lookup yields CDR1 PRHDT and CDR2 FYEKMQ (reference sequence). The CDR3 runs 14 residues. Combining the CDR3 with reference TRBV13 and TRBJ2-3 gives the whole variable domain AAGVIQSPRHLIKEKRETATLKCYPIPRHDTVYWYQQGPGQDPQFLISFYEKMQSDKGSIPDRFSAQQFSDYHSELNMSSLELGDSALYFCASTEEGITDTQYFGPGTRLTVL.

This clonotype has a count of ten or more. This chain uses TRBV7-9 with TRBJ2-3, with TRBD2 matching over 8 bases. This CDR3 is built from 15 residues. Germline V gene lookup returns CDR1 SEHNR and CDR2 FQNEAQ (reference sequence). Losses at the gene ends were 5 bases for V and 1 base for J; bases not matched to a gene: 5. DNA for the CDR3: TGTGCCAGCAGCATCCCCGGGGGGGGCACAGATACGCAGTATTTT. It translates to CASSIPGGGTDTQYF.

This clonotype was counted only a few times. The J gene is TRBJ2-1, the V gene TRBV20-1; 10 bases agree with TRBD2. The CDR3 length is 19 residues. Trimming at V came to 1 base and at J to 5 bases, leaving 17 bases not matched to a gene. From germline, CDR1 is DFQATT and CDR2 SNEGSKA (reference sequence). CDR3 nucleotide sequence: TGCAGTGCTAGAGGGATTAGCGGGAGGCCTCCCCTCTCGGACAATGAGCAGTTCTTC. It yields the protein CSARGISGRPPLSDNEQFF.

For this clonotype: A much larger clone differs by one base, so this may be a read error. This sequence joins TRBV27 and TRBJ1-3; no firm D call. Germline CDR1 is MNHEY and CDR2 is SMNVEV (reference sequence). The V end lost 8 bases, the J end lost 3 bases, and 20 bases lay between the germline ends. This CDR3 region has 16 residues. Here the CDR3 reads CASCATRSFSGNTIYF. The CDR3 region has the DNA TGTGCCAGCTGCGCAACCCGGAGTTTTAGTGGAAACACCATATATTTT.

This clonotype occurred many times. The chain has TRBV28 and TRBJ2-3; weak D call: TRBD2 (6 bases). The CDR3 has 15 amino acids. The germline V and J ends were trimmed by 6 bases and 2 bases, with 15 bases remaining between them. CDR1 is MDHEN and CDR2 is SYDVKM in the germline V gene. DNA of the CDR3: TGTGCCAGCAGAGTCGGACTAATTCCCACAGATACGCAGTATTTT. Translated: CASRVGLIPTDTQYF.

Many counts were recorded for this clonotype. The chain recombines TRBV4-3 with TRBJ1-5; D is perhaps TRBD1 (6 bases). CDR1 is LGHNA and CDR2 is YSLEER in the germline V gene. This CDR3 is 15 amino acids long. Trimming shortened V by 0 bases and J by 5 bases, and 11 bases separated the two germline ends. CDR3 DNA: TGCGCCAGCAGCCAAGATGGGGACACTTATCAGCCCCAGCATTTT. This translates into CASSQDGDTYQPQHF.

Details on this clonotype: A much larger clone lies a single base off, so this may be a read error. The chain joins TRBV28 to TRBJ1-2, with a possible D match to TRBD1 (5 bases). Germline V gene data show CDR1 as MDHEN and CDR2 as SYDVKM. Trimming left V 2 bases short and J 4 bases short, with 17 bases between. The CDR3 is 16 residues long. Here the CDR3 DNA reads TGTGCCAGCAGTTTAGGCGGGACTAGACATCCCTATGGCTACACCTTC. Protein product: CASSLGGTRHPYGYTF.

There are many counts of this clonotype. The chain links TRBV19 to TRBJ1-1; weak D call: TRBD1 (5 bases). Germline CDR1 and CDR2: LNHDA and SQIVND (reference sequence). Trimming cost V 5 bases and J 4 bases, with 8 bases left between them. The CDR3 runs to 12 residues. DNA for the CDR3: TGTGCCAGTAGTCGGGGGAGCACTGAAGCTTTCTTT. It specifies CASSRGSTEAFF.

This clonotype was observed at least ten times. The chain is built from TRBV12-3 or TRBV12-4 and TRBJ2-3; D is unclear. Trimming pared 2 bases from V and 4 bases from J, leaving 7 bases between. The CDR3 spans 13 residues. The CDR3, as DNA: TGTGCCAGCAGTTTACGGGCCCCAGATACGCAGTATTTT. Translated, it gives CASSLRAPDTQYF.